Listed here is a single T cell receptor beta chain. Its antigen is not identified. The data belong to a study of graft-versus-host responses after intestinal transplantation. Across the whole study: Grafts that recipients had were multivisceral, liver-intestinal, or isolated intestinal transplants. The whole recipient group had anti-thymocyte globulin induction followed by tacrolimus and steroids for around 3 years. Findings and limits, study-wide: Early after transplant, HvG clones declined as circulating GvH clones peaked. Researchers found GvH clones in recipient marrow, and some showed up first in ileum or blood.

Germline assignment: CDR1 SEHNR and CDR2 FQNEAQ (reference sequence). J was trimmed by 5 bases and V by 5 bases; bases with no gene match: 2. CDR3 length equals 13 residues. The data were produced by immunoSEQ multiplex PCR, yet TCRdb's version contains in-frame clones alone and is incomplete. The sample records around 120,000 clones, 80% to 95% being singletons. This specimen was unstimulated CD4+ T cells sorted from spleen or lymph node cells, taken before intestinal transplant. The receptor's source is a human donor who received an intestinal transplant. The rearrangement links TRBV7-9 to TRBJ1-1, with TRBD1 matching 10 bases. CDR3: CASSGTGVTEAFF. CDR3 coding DNA: TGTGCCAGCAGCGGGACAGGGGTAACTGAAGCTTTCTTT.